The T cell receptor (beta chain) described here comes from a study of blood T cell repertoires in COVID-19. Study as a whole: Samples representing acute and convalescent COVID-19 were sourced from the United States, Italy and Spain. Sample material is recorded as cDNA or gDNA derived from T cells, B-cell-depleted T cells, or PBMCs.

Trimming took 6 bases from V and 2 from J, leaving 23 bases between them. The CDR3 consists of 18 residues. Germline CDR1 LGHDT, CDR2 YNNKEL (reference sequence). In the study's own analysis: Reference gene primer amplification in the assay estimated nucleated cell counts. Profiling relied on immunoSEQ multiplex PCR, and the TCRdb table lists in-frame clones only, not all of them. That table furnishes V, J and clone size, whereas the DNA furnished D and trimming. The data contain around 250,000 clones, around four fifths of them singletons. This clone was seen more than once but under ten times. This clonotype was sampled from an elderly woman with acute or convalescent COVID-19. The chain recombines TRBV3-1 (or the pseudogene TRBV3-2) with TRBJ1-5, with a weak D call TRBD1 (6 bases). The sample taken for sequencing was peripheral blood. DNA for the CDR3: TGTGCCAGCAGACCAGAAAACGAAACAGGGTTTGGCAATCAGCCCCAGCATTTT. Encoded protein: CASRPENETGFGNQPQHF.